Detailed here is one T cell receptor (beta chain). This CDR3 is 14 amino acids long. Germline CDR1 is SEHNR and CDR2 is FQNEAQ (reference sequence). V was pared by 3 bases and J by 4 bases, with 3 bases of the junction left unmatched. The sample's time point: healthy volunteer bleed at 6 weeks. Unfractionated whole blood was the source from which total RNA was extracted. This sample is part of a study of human T cells and chemical hapten exposure. TCRdb recomputed calls from the RACE reads with MiXCR, one row per CDR3 protein. Of around 80,000 distinct CDR3 sequences listed, around 8.7% are singletons.

Specimen: whole blood. The chain joins TRBV7-9 to TRBJ2-3; 8 nucleotides match TRBD2. This TCR was recovered from a male donor in good health. Some clones in this sample may be carry-over from other donors' samples. CDR3 DNA: TGTGCCAGCAGCTTGGGGACTAGTCCAGATACGCAGTATTTT. It translates to CASSLGTSPDTQYF.